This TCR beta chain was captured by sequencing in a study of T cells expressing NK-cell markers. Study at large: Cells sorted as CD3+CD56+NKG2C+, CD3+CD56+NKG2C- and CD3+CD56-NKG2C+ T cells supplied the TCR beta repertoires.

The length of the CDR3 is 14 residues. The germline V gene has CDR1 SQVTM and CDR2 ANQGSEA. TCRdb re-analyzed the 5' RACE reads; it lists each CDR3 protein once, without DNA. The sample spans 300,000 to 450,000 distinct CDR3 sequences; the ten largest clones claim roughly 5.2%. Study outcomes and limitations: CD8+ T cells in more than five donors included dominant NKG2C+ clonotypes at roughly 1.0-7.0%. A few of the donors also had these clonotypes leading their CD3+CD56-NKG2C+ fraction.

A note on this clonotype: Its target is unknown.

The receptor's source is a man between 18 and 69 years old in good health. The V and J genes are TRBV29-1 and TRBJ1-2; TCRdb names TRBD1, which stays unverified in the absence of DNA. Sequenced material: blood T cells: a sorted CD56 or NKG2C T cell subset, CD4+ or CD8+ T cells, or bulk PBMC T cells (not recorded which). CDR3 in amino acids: CSVATGGAWNGYTF.